This record concerns one TCR beta chain sequence. With 4 bases removed from V and 0 bases from J, the gap between germline ends came to 12 bases. The germline V gene encodes CDR1 SNHLY and CDR2 FYNNEI. There are 15 residues in the CDR3. Each CDR3 protein is one row after TCRdb ran MiXCR on the RT-PCR reads. The top ten hold less than 40% of the sample, which has some 200,000 distinct CDR3 sequences, 41% seen once. This sample was included in a study of patients and donors after allogeneic stem cell transplantation. The rearrangement joins TRBV2 to TRBJ1-1; D call uncertain. Sequences were obtained from blood, either unsorted or a sorted T cell fraction (not recorded which). The sequence derives from a human donor who was either an allogeneic HSCT recipient or a stem cell or donor lymphocyte infusion donor (not recorded which). It is not recorded whose cells these are; they may come from a transplant donor. CDR3 amino acids: CASSVPQKLNTEAFF. For the CDR3, the DNA is TGTGCCAGCAGTGTCCCTCAGAAACTGAACACTGAAGCTTTCTTT.